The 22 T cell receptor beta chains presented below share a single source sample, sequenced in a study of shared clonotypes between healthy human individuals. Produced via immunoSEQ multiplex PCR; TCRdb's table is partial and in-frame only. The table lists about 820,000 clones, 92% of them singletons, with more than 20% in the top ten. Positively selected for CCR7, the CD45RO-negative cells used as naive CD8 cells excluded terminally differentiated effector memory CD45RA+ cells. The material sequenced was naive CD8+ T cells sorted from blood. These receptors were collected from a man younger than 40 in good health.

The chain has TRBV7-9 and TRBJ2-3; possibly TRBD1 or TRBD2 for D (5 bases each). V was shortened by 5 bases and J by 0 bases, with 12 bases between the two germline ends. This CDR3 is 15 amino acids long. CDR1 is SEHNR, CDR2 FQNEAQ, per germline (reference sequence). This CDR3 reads CASSVVGESTDTQYF. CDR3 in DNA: TGTGCCAGCAGCGTAGTGGGGGAGAGCACAGATACGCAGTATTTT.

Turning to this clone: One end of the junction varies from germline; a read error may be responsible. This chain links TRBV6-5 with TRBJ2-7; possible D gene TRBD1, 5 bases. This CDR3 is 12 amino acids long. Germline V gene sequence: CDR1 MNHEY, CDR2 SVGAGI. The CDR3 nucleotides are TGTGCCAGCAGTTACTCGCCAGGGCAGTACTCCTTC. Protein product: CASSYSPGQYSF.

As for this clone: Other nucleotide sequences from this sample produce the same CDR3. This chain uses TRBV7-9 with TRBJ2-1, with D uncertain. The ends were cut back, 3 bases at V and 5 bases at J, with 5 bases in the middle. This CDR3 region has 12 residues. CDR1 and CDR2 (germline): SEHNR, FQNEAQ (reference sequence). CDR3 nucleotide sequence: TGTGCCAGCAGCTTCGGCCACAATGAGCAGTTCTTC. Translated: CASSFGHNEQFF.

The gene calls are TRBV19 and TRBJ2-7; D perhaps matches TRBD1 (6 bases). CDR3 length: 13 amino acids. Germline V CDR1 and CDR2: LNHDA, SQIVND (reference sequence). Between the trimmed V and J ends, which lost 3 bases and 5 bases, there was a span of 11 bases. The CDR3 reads CASSMGAPHEQYF. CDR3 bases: TGTGCCAGTAGTATGGGGGCCCCCCACGAGCAGTACTTC.

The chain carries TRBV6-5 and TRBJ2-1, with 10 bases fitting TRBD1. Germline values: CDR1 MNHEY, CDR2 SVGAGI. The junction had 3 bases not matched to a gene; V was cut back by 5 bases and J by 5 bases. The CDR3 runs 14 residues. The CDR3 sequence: CASSRQGADNEQFF. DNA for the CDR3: TGTGCCAGCAGTAGACAGGGGGCGGACAATGAGCAGTTCTTC.

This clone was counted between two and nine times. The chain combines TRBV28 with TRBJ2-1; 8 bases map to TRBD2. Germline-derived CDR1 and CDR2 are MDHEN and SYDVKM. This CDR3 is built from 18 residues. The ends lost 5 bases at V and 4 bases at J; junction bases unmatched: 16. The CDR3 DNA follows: TGTGCCAGCAGTCAACCTAGACTAGCGCCCGAACCTTACAATGAGCAGTTCTTC. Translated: CASSQPRLAPEPYNEQFF.

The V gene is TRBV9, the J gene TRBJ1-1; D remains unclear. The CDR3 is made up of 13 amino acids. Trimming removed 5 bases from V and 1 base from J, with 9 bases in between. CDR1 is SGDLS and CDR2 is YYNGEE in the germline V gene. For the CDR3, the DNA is TGTGCCAGCAGTCCTGTTTCGAACACTGAAGCTTTCTTT. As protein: CASSPVSNTEAFF.

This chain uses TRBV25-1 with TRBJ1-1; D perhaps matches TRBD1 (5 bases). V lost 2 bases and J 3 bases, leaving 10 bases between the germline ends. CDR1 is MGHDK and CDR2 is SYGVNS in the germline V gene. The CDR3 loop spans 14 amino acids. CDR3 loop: CASSETSGYTEAFF. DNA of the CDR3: TGTGCCAGCAGTGAAACATCAGGGTACACTGAAGCTTTCTTT. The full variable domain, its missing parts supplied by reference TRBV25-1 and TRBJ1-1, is EADIYQTPRYLVIGTGKKITLECSQTMGHDKMYWYQQDPGMELHLIHYSYGVNSTEKGDLSSESTVSRIRTEHFPLTLESARPSHTSQYLCASSETSGYTEAFFGQGTRLTVV.

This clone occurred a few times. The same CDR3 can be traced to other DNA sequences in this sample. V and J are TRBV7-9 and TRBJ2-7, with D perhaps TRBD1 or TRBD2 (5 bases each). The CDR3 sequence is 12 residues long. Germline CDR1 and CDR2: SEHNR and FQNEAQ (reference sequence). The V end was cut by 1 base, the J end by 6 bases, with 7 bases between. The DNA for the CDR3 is TGTGCCAGCAGCTTAGGGGGGAGCGAGCAGTACTTC. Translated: CASSLGGSEQYF.

CDR3 sequence (DNA): TGTGCCAGCAGCTTCGGCGGGACCTACAATGAGCAGTTCTTC. The encoded protein is CASSFGGTYNEQFF. The V gene is TRBV7-3, the J gene TRBJ2-1, with D maybe TRBD2 (6 bases). V was pared by 3 bases and J by 2 bases, with 8 bases between. From germline, CDR1 is SGHTA and CDR2 FQGTGA. There are 14 residues in the CDR3. The variable domain in full, with the rest retrieved from reference TRBV7-3 and TRBJ2-1, is GAGVSQTPSNKVTEKGKYVELRCDPISGHTALYWYRQSLGQGPEFLIYFQGTGAADDSGLPNDRFFAVRPEGSVSTLKIQRTERGDSAVYLCASSFGGTYNEQFFGPGTRLTVL.

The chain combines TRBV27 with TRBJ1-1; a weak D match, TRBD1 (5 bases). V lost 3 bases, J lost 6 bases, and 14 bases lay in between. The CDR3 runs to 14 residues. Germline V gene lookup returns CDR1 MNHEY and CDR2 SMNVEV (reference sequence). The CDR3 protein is CASSLGLLGAEAFF. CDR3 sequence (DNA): TGTGCCAGCAGTTTGGGTCTCCTAGGGGCTGAAGCTTTCTTT.

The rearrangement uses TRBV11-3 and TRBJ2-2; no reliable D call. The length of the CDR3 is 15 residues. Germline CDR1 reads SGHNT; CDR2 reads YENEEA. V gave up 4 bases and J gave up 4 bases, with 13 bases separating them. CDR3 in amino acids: CASSSTGVGTGELFF. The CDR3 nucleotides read TGTGCCAGCAGCTCGACTGGAGTGGGCACCGGGGAGCTGTTTTTT.

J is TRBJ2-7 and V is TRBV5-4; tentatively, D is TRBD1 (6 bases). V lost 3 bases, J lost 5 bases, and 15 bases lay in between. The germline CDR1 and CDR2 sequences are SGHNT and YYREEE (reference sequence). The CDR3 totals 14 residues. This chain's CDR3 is CASSSGQRWDEQYF. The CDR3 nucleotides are TGTGCCAGCAGCTCAGGACAGAGATGGGACGAGCAGTACTTC. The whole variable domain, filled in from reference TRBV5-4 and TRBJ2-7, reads ETGVTQSPTHLIKTRGQQVTLRCSSQSGHNTVSWYQQALGQGPQFIFQYYREEENGRGNFPPRFSGLQFPNYSSELNVNALELDDSALYLCASSSGQRWDEQYFGPGTRLTVT.

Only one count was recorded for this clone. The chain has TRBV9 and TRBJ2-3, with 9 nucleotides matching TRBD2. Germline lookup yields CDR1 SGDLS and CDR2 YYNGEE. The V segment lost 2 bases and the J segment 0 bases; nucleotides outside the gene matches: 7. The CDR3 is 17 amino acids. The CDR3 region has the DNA TGTGCCAGCAGCGTTAGGCCTACTAGCGGGAGCACAGATACGCAGTATTTT. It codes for CASSVRPTSGSTDTQYF.

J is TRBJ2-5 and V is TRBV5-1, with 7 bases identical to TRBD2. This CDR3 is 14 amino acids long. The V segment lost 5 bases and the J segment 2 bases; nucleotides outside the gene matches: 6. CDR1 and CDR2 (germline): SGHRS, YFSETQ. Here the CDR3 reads CASREASGQETQYF. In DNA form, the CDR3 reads TGCGCCAGCAGGGAAGCTAGCGGACAAGAGACCCAGTACTTC.

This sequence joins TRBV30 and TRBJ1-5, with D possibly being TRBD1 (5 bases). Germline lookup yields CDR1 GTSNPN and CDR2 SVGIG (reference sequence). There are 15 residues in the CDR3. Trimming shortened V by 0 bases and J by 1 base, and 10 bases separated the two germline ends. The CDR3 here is CAWSVGVASNQPQHF. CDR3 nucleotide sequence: TGTGCCTGGAGTGTAGGGGTCGCCAGCAATCAGCCCCAGCATTTT.

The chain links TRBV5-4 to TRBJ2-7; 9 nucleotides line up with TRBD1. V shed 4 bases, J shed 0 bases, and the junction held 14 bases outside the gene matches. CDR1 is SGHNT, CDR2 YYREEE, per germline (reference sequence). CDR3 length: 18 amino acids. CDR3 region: CASSAGTGQTPNSYEQYF. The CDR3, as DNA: TGTGCCAGCAGCGCCGGGACAGGGCAGACCCCCAACTCCTACGAGCAGTACTTC.

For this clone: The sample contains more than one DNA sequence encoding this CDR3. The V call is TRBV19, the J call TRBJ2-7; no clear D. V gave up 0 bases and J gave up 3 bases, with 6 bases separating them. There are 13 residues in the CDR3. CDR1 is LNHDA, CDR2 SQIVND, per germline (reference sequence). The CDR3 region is CASSIDGSYEQYF. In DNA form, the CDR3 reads TGTGCCAGTAGTATAGACGGCAGCTACGAGCAGTACTTC.

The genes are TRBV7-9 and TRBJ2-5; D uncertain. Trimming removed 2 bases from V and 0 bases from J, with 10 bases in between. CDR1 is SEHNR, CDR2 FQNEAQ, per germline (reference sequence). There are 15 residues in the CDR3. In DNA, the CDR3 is TGTGCCAGCAGCTTATTGGCGGCGGACCAAGAGACCCAGTACTTC. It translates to CASSLLAADQETQYF.

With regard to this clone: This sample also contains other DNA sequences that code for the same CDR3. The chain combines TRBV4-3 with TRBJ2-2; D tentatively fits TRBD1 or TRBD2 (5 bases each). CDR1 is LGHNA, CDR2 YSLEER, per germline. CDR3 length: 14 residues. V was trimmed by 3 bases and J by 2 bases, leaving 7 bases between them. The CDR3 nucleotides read TGCGCCAGCAGCCAGGGACCCAACACCGGGGAGCTGTTTTTT. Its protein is CASSQGPNTGELFF.

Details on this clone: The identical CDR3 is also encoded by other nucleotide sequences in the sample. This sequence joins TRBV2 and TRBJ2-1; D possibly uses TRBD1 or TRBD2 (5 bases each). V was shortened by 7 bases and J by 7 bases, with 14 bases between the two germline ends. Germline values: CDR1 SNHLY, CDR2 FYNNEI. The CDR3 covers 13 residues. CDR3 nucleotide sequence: TGTGCCAGCACTTCCTGGGGGAATAATGAGCAGTTCTTC. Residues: CASTSWGNNEQFF.

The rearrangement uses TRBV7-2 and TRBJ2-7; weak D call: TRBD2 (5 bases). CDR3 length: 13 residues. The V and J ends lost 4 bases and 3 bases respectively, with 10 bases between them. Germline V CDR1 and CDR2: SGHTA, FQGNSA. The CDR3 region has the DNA TGTGCCAGCAGCTCCCCCGCGGGCTACGAGCAGTACTTC. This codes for CASSSPAGYEQYF.